Presented here are 9 T cell receptor beta chains from one specimen sequenced in a study of tissue T cells after allogeneic stem cell transplantation. The repertoire was sequenced with immunoSEQ multiplex PCR; TCRdb's copy has only in-frame clones and lacks some. The data hold 4,900 or so clones, with 40% to 55% observed a single time. Time point defined: mouse harvest day 14 after allogeneic transplant. Mouse grafts combined 10^7 T-cell-depleted bone marrow cells with 10^6 splenic CD5+ T cells. The source material was gut tissue. These receptors were taken from a female BALB/c mouse given C57BL/6 T cells with graft-versus-host disease after an allogeneic hematopoietic cell transplant.

For this clone: Genes and germline come from the mouse. Coverage ceases 1 residue before the CDR3 finishes, and the germline J gene fills in the end. The chain combines TRBV12-2 with TRBJ2-7, with unresolved D. With 2 bases removed from V and 2 bases from J, the gap between germline ends came to 6 bases. The CDR3 runs to 12 residues. CDR1 and CDR2 from the germline V gene are SGHLS and HYDKME. CDR3 DNA (partial): TGTGCCAGCTCTCCCTACACCTATGAACAGTAC. Translation gives CASSPYTYEQY. The full CDR3 protein is CASSPYTYEQYF. The complete variable domain, with remaining parts taken from reference TRBV12-2 and TRBJ2-7, reads NSGVVQSPRYIIKGKGERSILKCIPISGHLSVAWYQQTQGQELKFFIQHYDKMERDKGNLPSRFSVQQFDDYHSEMNMSALELEDSAVYFCASSPYTYEQYFGPGTRLTVL.

Turning to this clone: The genes and germline here are from mouse. Coverage ceases 1 residue before the CDR3 finishes, and the germline J gene fills in the end. The chain couples TRBV5 to TRBJ2-4, with 9 bases lining up with TRBD2. The V gene's germline CDR1 is LGHNA and CDR2 YNLKQL (reference sequence). CDR3 length: 15 residues. Germline trimming cut 1 base from V and 6 bases from J; bases unmatched to any gene: 5. CDR3 in amino acids: CASSQGWGGRNTLYF. CDR3 DNA (partial): TGTGCCAGCAGCCAAGGCTGGGGGGGGCGCAACACCTTGTAC.

This clone came up a few times. Gene names are mouse gene names. CDR3 sequence: CASSLGQNSGNTLYF. CDR3 DNA, as far as it was read: TGTGCCAGCAGCTTAGGCCAGAATTCTGGAAATACGCTCTAT. The chain couples TRBV3 to TRBJ1-3, with D unclear. Sequencing ends 1 residue short of the CDR3 end; the germline J gene provides the rest. Germline V gene lookup returns CDR1 SNHLY and CDR2 FYNGKV (reference sequence). V lost 1 base and J lost 0, with 7 bases in between. The CDR3 is 15 amino acids. Complete variable domain (other parts from reference TRBV3 and TRBJ1-3): GPKVLQIPSHQIIDMGQMVTLNCDPVSNHLYFYWYKQILGQQMEFLVNFYNGKVMEKSKLFKDQFSVERPDGSYFTLKIQPTALEDSAVYFCASSLGQNSGNTLYFGEGSRLIVV.

Only one count was recorded for this clone. Gene names follow the mouse nomenclature. The sequenced fragment ends 1 residue before the CDR3 boundary, so the rest is inferred from the germline J gene. The rearrangement joins TRBV13-2 to TRBJ2-4; D not resolved. V was pared by 3 bases and J by 0 bases, with 5 bases between. Germline V gene lookup returns CDR1 NNHNN and CDR2 SYGAGS (reference sequence). This CDR3 has 13 residues. CDR3 bases read: TGTGCCAGCGGTGTTTTTAGTCAAAACACCTTGTAC. Amino acid sequence: CASGVFSQNTLY. The full-length CDR3 reads as CASGVFSQNTLYF.

Note on this clone: Gene labels here are mouse ones. From the germline J gene comes the end of the CDR3, since the read stops 1 residue before it. The rearrangement joins TRBV12-2 to TRBJ1-2; 8 bases map to TRBD1. V dropped 4 bases and J dropped 4; count of bases not matched to a gene: 7. Germline CDR1 reads SGHLS; CDR2 reads HYDKME. The CDR3 sequence is 14 residues long. CDR3 protein: CASSQTGEGSDYTF. CDR3 bases read: TGTGCCAGCTCCCAGACAGGGGAGGGCTCCGACTACACC. The full variable domain, in which reference TRBV12-2 and TRBJ1-2 provide the parts outside the CDR3, is NSGVVQSPRYIIKGKGERSILKCIPISGHLSVAWYQQTQGQELKFFIQHYDKMERDKGNLPSRFSVQQFDDYHSEMNMSALELEDSAVYFCASSQTGEGSDYTFGSGTRLLVI.

This clone was counted only a few times. Gene and germline names: mouse. Read coverage stops 1 residue before the CDR3 terminus; the germline J gene supplies the remainder. The chain recombines TRBV12-1 with TRBJ1-3; tentatively, D is TRBD1 (6 bases). The ends were cut back, 0 bases at V and 0 bases at J, with 11 bases in the middle. Per the germline V gene, CDR1 is SGHSN and CDR2 is HYEKVE. The CDR3 is 16 amino acids. The CDR3 bases that were read are TGTGCCAGCTCTCTCGGACAGAAGAATTCTGGAAATACGCTCTAT. Translating it yields CASSLGQKNSGNTLY. The whole CDR3 reads CASSLGQKNSGNTLYF. The variable domain in full, with the rest retrieved from reference TRBV12-1 and TRBJ1-3, is DSGVVQSPRHIIKEKGGRSVLTCIPISGHSNVVWYQQTLGKELKFLIQHYEKVERDKGFLPSRFSVQQFDDYHSEMNMSALELEDSAMYFCASSLGQKNSGNTLYFGEGSRLIVV.

This clone has more than one count but fewer than ten. The gene names given are mouse names. The CDR3 goes on 1 residue after the read ends, and that part is filled in from the germline J gene. The rearrangement joins TRBV12-2 to TRBJ1-6, with TRBD1 identical over 10 bases. TRBJ1-6 is an ORF, with its function uncertain. Germline-derived CDR1 and CDR2 are SGHLS and HYDKME. CDR3 length equals 16 residues. V dropped 2 bases and J dropped 6; count of bases not matched to a gene: 6. The CDR3 DNA, read in part, is TGTGCCAGCTCTCCTAGACAGGGGGCTGTTAATTCGCCCCTCTAC. Encoded protein: CASSPRQGAVNSPLY. The whole CDR3 is CASSPRQGAVNSPLYF.

As to this clone: Germline and genes: mouse. The CDR3 end falls 1 residue outside the read, so it is completed with the germline J gene. The chain joins TRBV26 to TRBJ2-1; D is possibly TRBD1 (5 bases). Germline loops: CDR1 KGHPV, CDR2 FQNQEV (reference sequence). This CDR3 contains 15 residues. V lost 2 bases, J lost 4 bases, and 12 bases lay in between. The CDR3: CASSLPGPGYAEQFF. The sequenced part of the CDR3 DNA is TGTGCCAGCAGTCTGCCAGGGCCGGGATATGCTGAGCAGTTC.

This clone appeared a few times. Gene labels here are mouse ones. The DNA ends 1 residue before the CDR3 does, and the rest of the CDR3 is filled in from the germline J gene. J is TRBJ1-2 and V is TRBV13-3; tentatively, D is TRBD1 (5 bases). CDR3 length: 14 amino acids. Trimming removed 3 bases at V and 0 bases at J, with 9 bases between. The V gene's germline CDR1 is NNHDY and CDR2 SYVADS. The sequenced part of the CDR3 DNA is TGTGCCAGCAGTGCCAGGGCTGCAAACTCCGACTACACC. Translated, it gives CASSARAANSDYT. The CDR3 in its entirety is CASSARAANSDYTF.